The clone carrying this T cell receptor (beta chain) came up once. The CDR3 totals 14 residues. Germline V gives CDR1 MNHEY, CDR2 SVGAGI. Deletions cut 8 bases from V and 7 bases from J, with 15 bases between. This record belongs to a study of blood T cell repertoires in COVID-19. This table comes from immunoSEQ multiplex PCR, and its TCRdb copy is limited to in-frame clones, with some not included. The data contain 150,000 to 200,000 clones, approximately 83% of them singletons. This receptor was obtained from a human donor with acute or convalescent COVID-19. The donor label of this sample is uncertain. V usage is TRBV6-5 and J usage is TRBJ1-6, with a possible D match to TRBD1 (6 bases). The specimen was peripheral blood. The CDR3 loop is CASRLDSLNSPLHF. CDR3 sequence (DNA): TGTGCCAGCCGGTTGGACAGCTTAAATTCACCCCTCCACTTT.